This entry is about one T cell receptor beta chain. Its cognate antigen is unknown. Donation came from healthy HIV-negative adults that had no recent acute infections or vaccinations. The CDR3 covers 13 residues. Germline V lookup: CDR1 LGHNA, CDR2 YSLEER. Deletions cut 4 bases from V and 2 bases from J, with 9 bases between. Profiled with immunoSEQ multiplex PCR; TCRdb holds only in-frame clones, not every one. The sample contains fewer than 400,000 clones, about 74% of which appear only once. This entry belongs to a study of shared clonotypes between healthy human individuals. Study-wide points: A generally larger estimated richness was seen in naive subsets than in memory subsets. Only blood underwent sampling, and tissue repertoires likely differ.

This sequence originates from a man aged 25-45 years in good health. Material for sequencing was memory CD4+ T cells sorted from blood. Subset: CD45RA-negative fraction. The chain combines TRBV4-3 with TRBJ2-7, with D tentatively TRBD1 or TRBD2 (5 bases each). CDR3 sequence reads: CASSRTLAYEQYF. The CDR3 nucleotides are TGCGCCAGCAGCCGGACACTAGCCTACGAGCAGTACTTC.